Following are 18 T cell receptor beta chains from one sample sequenced in a study of graft-versus-host responses after intestinal transplantation. These receptors' antigens are unknown. The repertoire was sequenced with immunoSEQ multiplex PCR; TCRdb's copy has only in-frame clones and lacks some. The sample lists 90,000 to 130,000 clones, around nine tenths seen once, with 0.2% to 0.25% in the top ten. The specimen comprised unstimulated CD4+ T cells sorted from spleen or lymph node cells, sampled before transplant. These receptors originate from a human donor who was the organ donor for an intestinal transplant.

This rearrangement joins TRBV5-1 to TRBJ1-5; D ambiguous. Germline V gives CDR1 SGHRS, CDR2 YFSETQ. The CDR3 has 13 residues. The germline V and J ends were trimmed by 2 bases and 9 bases, with 12 bases remaining between them. The CDR3 DNA sequence: TGCGCCAGCAGCTTCAATATTGCGGGGCCCCAGCATTTT. The encoded protein is CASSFNIAGPQHF.

Regarding this clone: Other DNA sequences in the same sample also yield this CDR3. This chain joins TRBV6-1 and TRBJ2-7, with a tentative D call TRBD1 (5 bases). Trimming shortened V by 2 bases and J by 3 bases, and 5 bases separated the two germline ends. In germline, CDR1 is MNHNS, CDR2 SASEGT. The CDR3 loop spans 12 amino acids. CDR3 nucleotides: TGTGCCAGCAGTGAACAGGGCTACGAGCAGTACTTC. It yields the protein CASSEQGYEQYF.

The chain combines TRBV6-5 with TRBJ2-7; D possibly corresponds to TRBD1 (6 bases). The germline V and J ends were trimmed by 6 bases and 4 bases, with 19 bases remaining between them. The CDR3 has 15 amino acids. Germline values: CDR1 MNHEY, CDR2 SVGAGI. CDR3 protein: CASRRGGEGTYEQYF. CDR3 nucleotide sequence: TGTGCCAGCAGACGAGGGGGAGAGGGGACATACGAGCAGTACTTC.

J is TRBJ1-1 and V is TRBV7-2; tentatively, D is TRBD1 (5 bases). Trimming pared 2 bases from V and 10 bases from J, leaving 11 bases between. This CDR3 is built from 12 residues. Germline V gene sequence: CDR1 SGHTA, CDR2 FQGNSA. The CDR3 spells CASSLSGGSAFF. The CDR3 DNA is TGTGCCAGCAGCTTATCGGGGGGATCAGCTTTCTTT.

The V call is TRBV28, the J call TRBJ2-5, with D perhaps matching TRBD2 (5 bases). V was pared by 1 base and J by 0 bases, with 9 bases between. The germline V gene has CDR1 MDHEN and CDR2 SYDVKM. The CDR3 runs 15 residues. CDR3 protein: CASSLLAGNQETQYF. In DNA, the CDR3 is TGTGCCAGCAGTTTATTGGCGGGCAACCAAGAGACCCAGTACTTC.

This clone showed up just once. The rearrangement joins TRBV30 to TRBJ1-2; 8 bases agree with TRBD1. J lost 3 bases, V lost 4 bases, and 4 bases had no gene match. Looked up from germline, CDR1 is GTSNPN and CDR2 is SVGIG (reference sequence). The CDR3 loop spans 13 amino acids. The CDR3 bases are TGTGCCTGGACCACGACAGGGGACTATGGCTACACCTTC. As protein: CAWTTTGDYGYTF.

The chain's CDR3 is CASSPTSSTGEQYF. In DNA, the CDR3 is TGTGCCAGTAGTCCGACTAGCTCTACGGGCGAGCAGTACTTC. The rearrangement uses TRBV19 and TRBJ2-7; TRBD2 matches 7 bases. Germline V gene data show CDR1 as LNHDA and CDR2 as SQIVND (reference sequence). The V segment lost 5 bases and the J segment 6 bases; nucleotides outside the gene matches: 10. The CDR3 contains 14 residues.

This clone was observed once. The genes are TRBV10-3 and TRBJ2-1; the D gene is possibly TRBD1 (5 bases). This CDR3 is 12 amino acids long. Between the trimmed V and J ends, which lost 6 bases and 3 bases, there was a span of 6 bases. Germline CDR1 ENHRY, CDR2 SYGVKD. The CDR3 DNA reads TGTGCCATCAGCGACAGCTACAATGAGCAGTTCTTC. This translates into CAISDSYNEQFF.

The gene calls are TRBV10-3 and TRBJ2-5; D gene unclear. V was pared by 2 bases and J by 5 bases, with 12 bases between. In germline, CDR1 is ENHRY, CDR2 SYGVKD. This CDR3 spans 14 amino acids. The CDR3 region has the DNA TGTGCCATCAGTGAGACGGCCATAGGGGAGACCCAGTACTTC. As protein: CAISETAIGETQYF.

In regard to this clone: The same CDR3 arises from other DNA sequences in this sample as well. The V gene is TRBV11-2, the J gene TRBJ2-7; D remains ambiguous. Trimming left V 4 bases short and J 0 bases short, with 16 bases between. The germline CDR1 and CDR2 sequences are SGHAT and FQNNGV. The CDR3 consists of 16 residues. The CDR3 spells CASSYRSGPFSYEQYF. For the CDR3, the DNA is TGTGCCAGCAGCTATCGATCCGGGCCCTTCTCCTACGAGCAGTACTTC.

CDR3 amino acids: CASSSTGLTYEQYF. CDR3 DNA sequence: TGTGCCAGCAGTTCGACAGGGCTCACGTACGAGCAGTACTTC. J is TRBJ2-7 and V is TRBV6-6; TRBD1 agrees at 7 bases. Per germline, CDR1 MNHNY and CDR2 SVGAGI (reference sequence). This CDR3 comprises 14 residues. The V segment lost 4 bases and the J segment 4 bases; nucleotides outside the gene matches: 7.

The rearrangement uses TRBV19 and TRBJ2-1; D may be TRBD2 (5 bases). CDR3 length: 15 residues. CDR1 is LNHDA, CDR2 SQIVND, per germline (reference sequence). Deletions cut 4 bases from V and 7 bases from J, with 17 bases between. The chain's CDR3 is CASSTPTASPNEQFF. CDR3 coding DNA: TGTGCCAGTAGTACGCCCACGGCTAGCCCTAATGAGCAGTTCTTC. Full variable domain (rest looked up from reference TRBV19 and TRBJ2-1): DGGITQSPKYLFRKEGQNVTLSCEQNLNHDAMYWYRQDPGQGLRLIYYSQIVNDFQKGDIAEGYSVSREKKESFPLTVTSAQKNPTAFYLCASSTPTASPNEQFFGPGTRLTVL.

The V and J genes are TRBV30 and TRBJ2-1, with D possibly TRBD2 on 6 matching bases. Germline V gives CDR1 GTSNPN, CDR2 SVGIG (reference sequence). V was pared by 2 bases and J by 4 bases, with 12 bases between. This CDR3 spans 14 amino acids. CDR3 bases: TGTGCCTGGAGTCGGGGGTCCGAATACAATGAGCAGTTCTTC. Residues: CAWSRGSEYNEQFF. Combining the CDR3 with reference TRBV30 and TRBJ2-1 gives the whole variable domain SQTIHQWPATLVQPVGSPLSLECTVEGTSNPNLYWYRQAAGRGLQLLFYSVGIGQISSEVPQNLSASRPQDRQFILSSKKLLLSDSGFYLCAWSRGSEYNEQFFGPGTRLTVL.

This clone was seen once. The V gene is TRBV6-5, the J gene TRBJ2-7, with 7 bases lining up with TRBD2. The germline CDR1 and CDR2 sequences are MNHEY and SVGAGI. With V trimmed by 8 bases and J by 0 bases, 10 bases remained unmatched. This CDR3 spans 15 amino acids. CDR3 coding DNA: TGTGCCAGCGGAAGAGGGACTAAACCCTCCTACGAGCAGTACTTC. It is translated as CASGRGTKPSYEQYF.

The chain is built from TRBV10-3 and TRBJ2-1; weak D call: TRBD1 (5 bases). Trimming pared 0 bases from V and 8 bases from J, leaving 14 bases between. This CDR3 spans 15 amino acids. Germline V lookup: CDR1 ENHRY, CDR2 SYGVKD. This chain's CDR3 is CAISESAGAGHEQFF. DNA of the CDR3: TGTGCCATCAGTGAGTCGGCCGGAGCAGGGCATGAGCAGTTCTTC.

The chain recombines TRBV10-2 with TRBJ2-7, with TRBD2 as a possible D gene (6 bases). CDR3 length: 14 amino acids. The V and J ends lost 6 bases and 2 bases respectively, with 14 bases between them. Per the germline V gene, CDR1 is WSHSY and CDR2 is SAAADI. CDR3 in amino acids: CASRGGTGAYEQYF. The CDR3, as DNA: TGCGCCAGCAGGGGAGGCACGGGGGCCTACGAGCAGTACTTC.

The chain uses TRBV7-3 and TRBJ2-6, with 7 nucleotides matching TRBD2. Germline values: CDR1 SGHTA, CDR2 FQGTGA. The CDR3 has 16 residues. V lost 5 bases and J lost 4; bases outside the gene matches: 8. CDR3 DNA: TGTGCCAGCAGCCCGTTCGGGGGGACCGGGGCCAACGTCCTGACTTTC. Its protein product is CASSPFGGTGANVLTF.

The chain couples TRBV9 to TRBJ2-1, with 8 bases identical to TRBD2. The germline CDR1 and CDR2 sequences are SGDLS and YYNGEE. The CDR3 length is 15 residues. J was trimmed by 4 bases and V by 4 bases; bases with no gene match: 7. CDR3 sequence reads: CASSPPGLGYNEQFF. The CDR3 DNA sequence: TGTGCCAGCAGCCCGCCGGGACTAGGATACAATGAGCAGTTCTTC.